This record covers a single T cell receptor (beta chain). Its target is not known. Germline V CDR1 and CDR2: DFQATT, SNEGSKA (reference sequence). Trimming stripped 1 base from V and 2 bases from J, with 8 bases between. The CDR3 extends over 13 amino acids. Preparation of the TCRbeta library used unique molecular identifiers. TCRdb passed the PCR reads through MiXCR, listing each CDR3 protein once. This sample yields about 580,000 distinct CDR3 sequences, of which roughly 24% are seen a single time; 13% to 15% belongs to the top ten. This record belongs to a study of T-cell reconstitution after alpha-beta-depleted transplantation in children. Whole-study results and caveats: Some patients' high day-60 TCRbeta diversity was traced to surviving recipient T cells and thymic progenitors. In patients about two months after transplant, alpha-beta T cells reportedly arose from several hundred expanded graft clones. Newly generated T cells supplied most T-cell counts and diversity one year post-transplant.

This TCR derives from a boy younger than two who had a stem cell transplant for acute myeloid leukemia, so the T cells may come from the graft donor. The sequencing here drew on PBMCs, mostly from graft donor cells, taken 360 days after TCRalphabeta/CD19-depleted stem cell transplant. The V gene is TRBV20-1, the J gene TRBJ1-1; D ambiguous. CDR3: CSARARENTEAFF. In DNA form, the CDR3 reads TGCAGTGCTAGAGCACGGGAAAACACTGAAGCTTTCTTT.